The 23 T cell receptor beta chains below come from one sample, sequenced in a study of graft-versus-host responses after intestinal transplantation. Measured with immunoSEQ multiplex PCR; TCRdb has only the in-frame clones, and not every one. The sample holds around 18,000 clones, 90% seen once. Sample: PBMCs, taken approximately 56 weeks after transplant. The receptors derive from a human patient who received an intestinal transplant, so some T cells may come from the graft donor.

This chain uses TRBV5-1 with TRBJ2-1; 11 bases align to TRBD2. The CDR3 covers 17 residues. Germline values: CDR1 SGHRS, CDR2 YFSETQ. V was pared by 5 bases and J by 4 bases, with 11 bases of the junction left unmatched. DNA of the CDR3: TGCGCCAGCAGTCCTCCTGCCGGGACTAGCGGTTACAATGAGCAGTTCTTC. Its protein is CASSPPAGTSGYNEQFF.

The rearrangement joins TRBV27 to TRBJ2-3; 9 bases line up with TRBD1. The V gene's germline CDR1 is MNHEY and CDR2 SMNVEV (reference sequence). V trimming: 1 base; J trimming: 5 bases; junction bases outside the gene matches: 1. This CDR3 region has 14 residues. CDR3 sequence: CASSLWDRVDTQYF. DNA for the CDR3: TGTGCCAGCAGTTTATGGGACAGGGTAGATACGCAGTATTTT.

This chain links TRBV14 with TRBJ1-6, with no clear D. V gave up 1 base and J gave up 9 bases, with 7 bases separating them. The CDR3 is 13 residues long. The germline V gene has CDR1 SGHDN and CDR2 FVKESK. The CDR3 is CASSQATASPLHF. The CDR3 coding sequence is TGTGCCAGCAGCCAAGCCACAGCTTCACCCCTCCACTTT. Together with reference TRBV14 and TRBJ1-6, the CDR3 gives the full variable domain: EAGVTQFPSHSVIEKGQTVTLRCDPISGHDNLYWYRRVMGKEIKFLLHFVKESKQDESGMPNNRFLAERTGGTYSTLKVQPAELEDSGVYFCASSQATASPLHFGNGTRLTVT.

The chain uses TRBV5-1 and TRBJ1-6; tentatively, D is TRBD1 (5 bases). The CDR3 is made up of 13 amino acids. Trimming removed 5 bases from V and 5 bases from J, with 8 bases in between. CDR1 and CDR2 (germline): SGHRS, YFSETQ. The CDR3 loop is CASRTGDNSPLHF. The CDR3 DNA sequence: TGCGCCAGCAGAACAGGTGATAATTCACCCCTCCACTTT.

This chain connects TRBV7-3 to TRBJ2-1, with D perhaps TRBD2 (5 bases). V lost 1 base, J lost 0 bases, and 7 bases lay in between. In germline, CDR1 is SGHTA, CDR2 FQGTGA. CDR3 length equals 15 residues. CDR3 nucleotides: TGTGCCAGCAGCTTAAGCGGGTCCTCCTACAATGAGCAGTTCTTC. It codes for CASSLSGSSYNEQFF.

The genes are TRBV5-5 and TRBJ2-1, with D possibly matching TRBD1 (5 bases). V lost 0 bases, J lost 11 bases, and 12 bases lay in between. The CDR3 sequence is 13 residues long. CDR1 and CDR2 from the germline V gene are SGHKS and YYEKEE (reference sequence). As DNA, the CDR3 is TGTGCCAGCAGCTTGGAAGGGGTCTCCAAGCAGTTCTTC. This encodes CASSLEGVSKQFF.

V and J are TRBV28 and TRBJ1-5; perhaps TRBD1 as D (5 bases). Germline V CDR1 and CDR2: MDHEN, SYDVKM. Trimming left V 7 bases short and J 0 bases short, with 16 bases between. The CDR3 runs to 16 residues. This CDR3 reads CASTIRGVHSNQPQHF. In nucleotides, the CDR3 is TGTGCCAGCACAATTCGGGGGGTCCATAGCAATCAGCCCCAGCATTTT.

This sequence joins TRBV4-1 and TRBJ1-1; D possibly corresponds to TRBD1 (5 bases). Deletions cut 4 bases from V and 1 base from J, with 13 bases between. Germline CDR1 MGHRA, CDR2 YSYEKL. The length of the CDR3 is 15 residues. The CDR3 loop is CASSRQGPANTEAFF. Written as DNA, the CDR3 is TGCGCCAGCAGCCGGCAGGGACCGGCGAACACTGAAGCTTTCTTT.

The gene calls are TRBV2 and TRBJ2-3, with TRBD2 matching over 8 bases. The germline V gene has CDR1 SNHLY and CDR2 FYNNEI. The CDR3 consists of 17 residues. V lost 6 bases and J lost 1; bases outside the gene matches: 12. The CDR3 DNA reads TGTGCCAGCAGCGGTACTAGCGGCGGTATTCGCACAGATACGCAGTATTTT. It yields the protein CASSGTSGGIRTDTQYF.

The rearrangement uses TRBV6-5 and TRBJ2-7; D may correspond to TRBD1 or TRBD2 (5 bases each). Germline assignment: CDR1 MNHEY and CDR2 SVGAGI. Trimming cost V 8 bases and J 2 bases, with 13 bases left between them. This CDR3 comprises 13 residues. CDR3 DNA sequence: TGTGCCAGCCAACGGGGCGACACCTACGAGCAGTACTTC. Residues: CASQRGDTYEQYF.

The chain has TRBV6-5 and TRBJ1-3, with a weak D call TRBD1 (5 bases). V lost 5 bases, J lost 7 bases, and 9 bases lay in between. CDR3 length: 12 residues. In germline, CDR1 is MNHEY, CDR2 SVGAGI. The CDR3 DNA reads TGTGCCAGCAGTAGGGGACTCAACACCATATATTTT. It specifies CASSRGLNTIYF.

The chain couples TRBV15 to TRBJ1-2; D is uncertain. Deletions cut 4 bases from V and 8 bases from J, with 14 bases between. Germline assignment: CDR1 LNHNV and CDR2 YYDKDF (reference sequence). The CDR3 runs to 13 residues. In nucleotides, the CDR3 is TGTGCCACCAGCATAAACTTCCCGGAAGGCTACACCTTC. As protein: CATSINFPEGYTF.

The V call is TRBV28, the J call TRBJ2-7; 7 bases are a match to TRBD2. CDR1 and CDR2 (germline): MDHEN, SYDVKM. Trimming took 6 bases from V and 0 from J; bases not matched to a gene: 26. There are 21 residues in the CDR3. CDR3 sequence: CASSPINLGLVDLRSSYEQYF. In DNA form, the CDR3 reads TGTGCCAGCAGCCCTATTAACCTTGGACTAGTAGATTTAAGGAGCTCCTACGAGCAGTACTTC. The variable domain in full, completed from reference TRBV28 and TRBJ2-7, reads DVKVTQSSRYLVKRTGEKVFLECVQDMDHENMFWYRQDPGLGLRLIYFSYDVKMKEKGDIPEGYSVSREKKERFSLILESASTNQTSMYLCASSPINLGLVDLRSSYEQYFGPGTRLTVT.

The genes are TRBV28 and TRBJ2-5; TRBD1 matches 7 bases. Trimming took 6 bases from V and 5 from J; bases not matched to a gene: 6. The CDR3 is 13 residues long. In germline, CDR1 is MDHEN, CDR2 SYDVKM. The CDR3 region has the DNA TGTGCCAGCAGCGAGACAGGGCGCGAGACCCAGTACTTC. Translated, it gives CASSETGRETQYF.

The rearrangement uses TRBV19 and TRBJ2-3; D gene ambiguous. The germline gives CDR1 LNHDA, CDR2 SQIVND (reference sequence). This CDR3 contains 16 residues. Between the trimmed V and J ends, which lost 7 bases and 2 bases, there was a span of 19 bases. The CDR3 loop is CASNLVGSTATDTQYF. The DNA of the CDR3 is TGTGCCAGTAATTTAGTGGGGTCCACCGCCACAGATACGCAGTATTTT.

The chain uses TRBV6-1 and TRBJ1-2, with a tentative D call TRBD1 (5 bases). The CDR3 length is 14 residues. From germline, CDR1 is MNHNS and CDR2 SASEGT. V gave up 7 bases and J gave up 7 bases, with 19 bases separating them. The CDR3 here is CASIYVAGRGGYTF. As DNA, the CDR3 is TGTGCCAGCATATATGTGGCGGGTAGGGGTGGCTACACCTTC.

The chain has TRBV6-5 and TRBJ2-7, with 11 bases that match TRBD2. V lost 0 bases and J lost 3; bases outside the gene matches: 4. This CDR3 region has 16 residues. The germline V gene has CDR1 MNHEY and CDR2 SVGAGI. Here the CDR3 reads CASSYSPGTSGYEQYF. In nucleotides, the CDR3 is TGTGCCAGCAGTTACTCGCCCGGGACTAGCGGCTACGAGCAGTACTTC.

The chain recombines TRBV5-6 with TRBJ2-7, with 12 bases fitting TRBD1. The length of the CDR3 is 14 residues. Germline CDR1 and CDR2: SGHDT and YYEEEE. V was pared by 5 bases and J by 5 bases, with 5 bases of the junction left unmatched. The CDR3 coding sequence is TGTGCCAGCAGTCCCGGGACAGGGGGCAACGAGCAGTACTTC. Translating gives CASSPGTGGNEQYF. Full variable domain (missing parts from reference TRBV5-6 and TRBJ2-7): DAGVTQSPTHLIKTRGQQVTLRCSPKSGHDTVSWYQQALGQGPQFIFQYYEEEERQRGNFPDRFSGHQFPNYSSELNVNALLLGDSALYLCASSPGTGGNEQYFGPGTRLTVT.

The chain combines TRBV28 with TRBJ2-2, with TRBD1 matching 9 bases. Germline V gene lookup returns CDR1 MDHEN and CDR2 SYDVKM. V was pared by 5 bases and J by 1 base, with 17 bases of the junction left unmatched. The CDR3 runs to 20 residues. The CDR3 is CASSPDGGTGKVWNTGELFF. The CDR3 DNA follows: TGTGCCAGCAGTCCCGATGGCGGGACAGGGAAAGTTTGGAACACCGGGGAGCTGTTTTTT.

The chain uses TRBV2 and TRBJ2-5, with TRBD2 matching 8 bases. The ends lost 6 bases at V and 4 bases at J; junction bases unmatched: 1. From germline, CDR1 is SNHLY and CDR2 FYNNEI. The CDR3 is 12 amino acids. The CDR3 loop reads CASRGLVETQYF. CDR3 DNA: TGTGCCAGCAGGGGACTAGTAGAGACCCAGTACTTC.

This rearrangement joins TRBV2 to TRBJ1-2; D unresolved. The CDR3 extends over 10 amino acids. Trimming cost V 10 bases and J 3 bases, with 6 bases left between them. The germline V gene has CDR1 SNHLY and CDR2 FYNNEI. CDR3 in amino acids: CATRHYGYTF. In DNA form, the CDR3 reads TGTGCCACCCGACACTATGGCTACACCTTC.

V is TRBV2 and J is TRBJ2-5; 7 bases are shared with TRBD2. CDR3 length: 12 residues. Germline V gives CDR1 SNHLY, CDR2 FYNNEI. With 6 bases clipped from V and 2 bases from J, the junction kept 0 bases outside the gene matches. The CDR3 spells CASRGLQETQYF. The CDR3, as DNA: TGTGCCAGCAGGGGACTACAAGAGACCCAGTACTTC.

J is TRBJ2-2 and V is TRBV19, with a tentative D call TRBD2 (5 bases). The germline V and J ends were trimmed by 7 bases and 2 bases, with 17 bases remaining between them. The germline V gene has CDR1 LNHDA and CDR2 SQIVND (reference sequence). CDR3 length: 16 residues. CDR3 residues: CASTRWVGLNTGELFF. The DNA of the CDR3 is TGTGCCAGTACTAGATGGGTAGGACTCAACACCGGGGAGCTGTTTTTT.